One sample yielded the 8 T cell receptor beta chains listed below, sequenced in a study of blood T cell repertoires in COVID-19. Some clones are missing from TCRdb's copy, which holds only in-frame ones; the method was immunoSEQ multiplex PCR. The sample includes around 310,000 clones, 90% seen only once; the top ten take about 1%. The specimen was peripheral blood. The receptors were gathered from a woman aged 40 to 49 with COVID-19, enrolled during active disease.

V is TRBV10-3 and J is TRBJ2-5; 7 bases align to TRBD2. Germline loops: CDR1 ENHRY, CDR2 SYGVKD. The V and J ends lost 4 bases and 4 bases, in that order; junction bases with no gene match: 21. This CDR3 is built from 19 residues. The CDR3 loop reads CAISGSGRGPQGGIETQYF. CDR3 nucleotide sequence: TGTGCCATCAGTGGGAGTGGGAGGGGACCCCAGGGTGGCATAGAGACCCAGTACTTC.

The chain recombines TRBV7-3 with TRBJ2-1, with 8 bases fitting TRBD2. CDR3 length: 15 residues. Germline loops: CDR1 SGHTA, CDR2 FQGTGA. After removal of 4 bases from V and 3 bases from J, the junction contained 5 bases not matched to a gene. CDR3 region: CASSSGAGVYNEQFF. CDR3 sequence (DNA): TGTGCCAGCAGCTCAGGAGCGGGAGTCTACAATGAGCAGTTCTTC.

The V and J genes are TRBV9 and TRBJ1-1; 9 positions match TRBD1. This CDR3 region has 16 residues. The V and J ends lost 5 bases and 5 bases, in that order; junction bases with no gene match: 13. CDR1 and CDR2 (germline): SGDLS, YYNGEE. This CDR3 reads CASSPSAGQGRTEAFF. The CDR3 DNA sequence: TGTGCCAGCAGTCCATCTGCGGGACAGGGTCGGACTGAAGCTTTCTTT.

CDR3 region: CASSPPGLAGIGMRSEQFF. CDR3 sequence (DNA): TGTGCCAGCTCACCACCAGGACTAGCGGGAATCGGGATGCGGAGTGAGCAGTTCTTC. The chain has TRBV18 and TRBJ2-1; 12 bases line up with TRBD2. V was clipped by 0 bases and J by 9 bases; unmatched bases: 15. Germline CDR1 and CDR2: KGHSH and LQKENI. The CDR3 length is 19 residues.

The J gene is TRBJ1-3, the V gene TRBV19, with 7 bases matching TRBD1. The V and J ends lost 10 bases and 5 bases, in that order; junction bases with no gene match: 14. This CDR3 has 15 residues. Germline V gene sequence: CDR1 LNHDA, CDR2 SQIVND (reference sequence). The CDR3 nucleotides are TGTGCCAACGCCCTCTCAAGGACAGGACGAAACACCATATATTTT. It is translated as CANALSRTGRNTIYF.

V usage is TRBV3-1 (or the pseudogene TRBV3-2) and J usage is TRBJ2-2; weak D call: TRBD1 (5 bases). The CDR3 contains 16 residues. V shed 0 bases and J shed 9 bases, with 17 bases lying between them. Looked up from germline, CDR1 is LGHDT and CDR2 is YNNKEL (reference sequence). The CDR3 region has the DNA TGTGCCAGCAGCCAAGATAGTACGGTTTGGGGCCGGGAGCTGTTTTTT. This translates into CASSQDSTVWGRELFF.

The chain employs TRBV4-2 and TRBJ2-7, with TRBD1 matching 9 bases. Trimming at V came to 4 bases and at J to 2 bases, leaving 3 bases not matched to a gene. This CDR3 is 14 amino acids long. Germline V gene lookup returns CDR1 LGHNA and CDR2 YNFKEQ. The CDR3 region has the DNA TGTGCCAGCAGCCTACAGGGGGCAGCCTACGAGCAGTACTTC. It specifies CASSLQGAAYEQYF.

This chain links TRBV9 with TRBJ2-7; D might be TRBD1 (7 bases). The CDR3 contains 14 residues. From germline, CDR1 is SGDLS and CDR2 YYNGEE. Trimming pared 0 bases from V and 7 bases from J, leaving 14 bases between. The CDR3 sequence is CASSVEGAGGEQYF. CDR3 coding DNA: TGTGCCAGCAGCGTAGAGGGGGCAGGAGGGGAGCAGTACTTC.